This T cell receptor (beta chain) derives from a study of cytomegalovirus exposure and HLA in healthy donors. Study-level findings and limits: Excluded were some V segments that proved indistinguishable, including TRBV6-2 and TRBV6-3.

The germline V gene has CDR1 SGHVS and CDR2 FQNEAQ. V lost 8 bases and J lost 6, with 17 bases in between. The CDR3 covers 13 residues. This PCR relied on a set of 60 Vbeta primers and 13 Jbeta primers. Assay: immunoSEQ multiplex PCR; the TCRdb copy retains only in-frame clones and omits some. The sample shows about 200,000 clones, approximately 80% of them seen only once. A word on this clone: What it recognizes is unknown.

What was sequenced was PBMCs. The chain uses TRBV7-8 and TRBJ2-7; D ambiguous. The receptor was isolated from a male donor in good health and CMV-seronegative. The CDR3 region is CASGFRLTGEQYF. Written as DNA, the CDR3 is TGTGCCAGCGGTTTTAGGTTGACTGGCGAGCAGTACTTC.